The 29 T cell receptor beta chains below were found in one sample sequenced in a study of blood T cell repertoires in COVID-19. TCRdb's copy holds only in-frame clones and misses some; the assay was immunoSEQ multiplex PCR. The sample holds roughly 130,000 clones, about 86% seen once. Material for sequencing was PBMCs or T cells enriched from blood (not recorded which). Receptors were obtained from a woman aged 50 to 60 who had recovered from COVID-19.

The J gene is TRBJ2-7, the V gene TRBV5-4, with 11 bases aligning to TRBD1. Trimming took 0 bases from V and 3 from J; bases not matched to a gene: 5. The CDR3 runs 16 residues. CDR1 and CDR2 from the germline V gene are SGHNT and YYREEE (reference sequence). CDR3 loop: CASSLAPGTGGYEQYF. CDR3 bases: TGTGCCAGCAGCTTGGCCCCCGGGACAGGGGGCTACGAGCAGTACTTC. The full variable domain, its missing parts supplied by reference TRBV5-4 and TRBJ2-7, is ETGVTQSPTHLIKTRGQQVTLRCSSQSGHNTVSWYQQALGQGPQFIFQYYREEENGRGNFPPRFSGLQFPNYSSELNVNALELDDSALYLCASSLAPGTGGYEQYFGPGTRLTVT.

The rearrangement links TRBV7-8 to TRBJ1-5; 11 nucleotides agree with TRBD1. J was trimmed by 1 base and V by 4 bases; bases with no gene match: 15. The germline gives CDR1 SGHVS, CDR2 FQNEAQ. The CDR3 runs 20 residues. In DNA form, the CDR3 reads TGTGCCAGCAGCTGGAACCGGGACAGGGGGTTATTTGAGAGCAATCAGCCCCAGCATTTT. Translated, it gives CASSWNRDRGLFESNQPQHF.

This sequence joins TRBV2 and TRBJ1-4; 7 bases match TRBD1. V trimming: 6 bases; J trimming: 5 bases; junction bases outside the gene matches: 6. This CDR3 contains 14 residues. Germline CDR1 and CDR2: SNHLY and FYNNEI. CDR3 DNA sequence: TGTGCCAGCAGAGTACAGGGGTCGAATGAAAAACTGTTTTTT. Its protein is CASRVQGSNEKLFF.

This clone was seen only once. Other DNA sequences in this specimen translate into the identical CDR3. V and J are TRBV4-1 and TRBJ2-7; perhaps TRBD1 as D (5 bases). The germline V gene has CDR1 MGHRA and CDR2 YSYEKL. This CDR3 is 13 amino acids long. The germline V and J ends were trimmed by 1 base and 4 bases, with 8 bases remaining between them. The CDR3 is CASSQGQNYEQYF. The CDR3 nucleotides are TGCGCCAGCAGCCAAGGACAGAATTACGAGCAGTACTTC.

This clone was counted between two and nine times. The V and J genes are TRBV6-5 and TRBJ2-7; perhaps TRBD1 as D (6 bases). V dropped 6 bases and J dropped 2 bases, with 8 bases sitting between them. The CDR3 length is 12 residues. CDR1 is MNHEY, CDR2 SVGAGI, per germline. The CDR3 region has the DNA TGTGCCAGCAGAGGACAGACCTACGAGCAGTACTTC. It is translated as CASRGQTYEQYF.

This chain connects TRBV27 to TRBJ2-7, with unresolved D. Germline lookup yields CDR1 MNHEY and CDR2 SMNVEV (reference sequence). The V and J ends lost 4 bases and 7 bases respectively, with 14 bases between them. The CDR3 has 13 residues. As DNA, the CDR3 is TGTGCCAGCAGTTGGGCCACCTTCGGAGAGCAGTACTTC. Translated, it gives CASSWATFGEQYF.

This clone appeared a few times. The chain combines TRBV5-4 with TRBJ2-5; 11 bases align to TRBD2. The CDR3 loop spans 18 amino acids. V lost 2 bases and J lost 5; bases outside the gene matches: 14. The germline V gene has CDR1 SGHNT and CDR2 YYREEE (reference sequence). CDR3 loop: CASSFLVAGGYLRETQYF. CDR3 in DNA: TGTGCCAGCAGCTTTTTGGTAGCGGGGGGGTACCTCCGGGAGACCCAGTACTTC.

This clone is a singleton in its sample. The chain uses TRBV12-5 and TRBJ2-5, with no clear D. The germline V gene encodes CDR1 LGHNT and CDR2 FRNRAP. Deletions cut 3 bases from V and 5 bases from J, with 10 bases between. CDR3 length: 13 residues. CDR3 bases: TGTGCTAGTGGTTTAGGAAACGGGGAGACCCAGTACTTC. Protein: CASGLGNGETQYF.

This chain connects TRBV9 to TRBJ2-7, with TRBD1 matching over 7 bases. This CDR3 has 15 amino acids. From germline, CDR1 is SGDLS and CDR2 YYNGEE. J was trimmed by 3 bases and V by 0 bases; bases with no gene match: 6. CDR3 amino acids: CASSVGGQEVYEQYF. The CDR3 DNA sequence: TGTGCCAGCAGCGTAGGTGGACAGGAAGTCTACGAGCAGTACTTC. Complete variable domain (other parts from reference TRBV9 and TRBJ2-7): DSGVTQTPKHLITATGQRVTLRCSPRSGDLSVYWYQQSLDQGLQFLIQYYNGEERAKGNILERFSAQQFPDLHSELNLSSLELGDSALYFCASSVGGQEVYEQYFGPGTRLTVT.

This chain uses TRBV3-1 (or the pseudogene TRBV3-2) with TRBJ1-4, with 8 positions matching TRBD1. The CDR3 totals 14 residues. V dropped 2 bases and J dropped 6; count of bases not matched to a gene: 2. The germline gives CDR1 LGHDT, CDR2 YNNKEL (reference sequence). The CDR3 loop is CASSQRTGYEKLFF. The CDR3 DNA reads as TGTGCCAGCAGCCAAAGGACAGGGTATGAAAAACTGTTTTTT.

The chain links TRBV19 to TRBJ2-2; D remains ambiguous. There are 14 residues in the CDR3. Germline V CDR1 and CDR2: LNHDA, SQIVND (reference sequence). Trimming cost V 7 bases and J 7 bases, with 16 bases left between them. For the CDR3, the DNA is TGTGCCAGTAATGATTACGGAGAGCTCGGGGAGCTGTTTTTT. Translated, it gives CASNDYGELGELFF.

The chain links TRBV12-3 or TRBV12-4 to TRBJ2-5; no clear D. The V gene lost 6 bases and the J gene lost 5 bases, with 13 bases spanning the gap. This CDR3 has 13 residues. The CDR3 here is CASSPRLWETQYF. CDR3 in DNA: TGTGCCAGCAGCCCCCGGTTGTGGGAGACCCAGTACTTC.

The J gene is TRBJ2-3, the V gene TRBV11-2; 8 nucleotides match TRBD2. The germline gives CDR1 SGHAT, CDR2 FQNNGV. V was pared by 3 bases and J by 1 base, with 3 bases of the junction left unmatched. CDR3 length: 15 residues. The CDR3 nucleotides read TGTGCCAGCAGCTTCGGGGGACTAGGCACAGATACGCAGTATTTT. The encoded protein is CASSFGGLGTDTQYF.

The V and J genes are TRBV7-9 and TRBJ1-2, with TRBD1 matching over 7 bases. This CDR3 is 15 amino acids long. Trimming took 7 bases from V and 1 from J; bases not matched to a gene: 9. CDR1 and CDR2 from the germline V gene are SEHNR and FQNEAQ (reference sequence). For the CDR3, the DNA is TGTGCCAGCACCTATCTCGACAGGGTTAACTATGGCTACACCTTC. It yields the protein CASTYLDRVNYGYTF.

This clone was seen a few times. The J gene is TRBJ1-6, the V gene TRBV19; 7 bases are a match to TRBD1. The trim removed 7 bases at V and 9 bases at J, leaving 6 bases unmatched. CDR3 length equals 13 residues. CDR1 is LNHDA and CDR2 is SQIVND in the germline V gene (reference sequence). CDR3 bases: TGTGCCAGTAACCAGGGGGTCACTTCACCCCTCCACTTT. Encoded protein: CASNQGVTSPLHF.

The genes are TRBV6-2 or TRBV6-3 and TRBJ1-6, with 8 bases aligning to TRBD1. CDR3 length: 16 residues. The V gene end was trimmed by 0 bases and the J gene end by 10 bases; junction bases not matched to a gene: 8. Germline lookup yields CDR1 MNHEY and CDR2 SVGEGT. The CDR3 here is CASSYSSVQGASPLHF. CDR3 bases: TGTGCCAGCAGTTACTCCTCGGTTCAGGGGGCATCACCCCTCCACTTT.

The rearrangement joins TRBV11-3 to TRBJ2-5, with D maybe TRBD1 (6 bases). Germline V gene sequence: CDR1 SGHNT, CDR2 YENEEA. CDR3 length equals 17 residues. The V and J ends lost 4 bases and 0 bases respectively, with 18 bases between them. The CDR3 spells CASSSRSTAGDQETQYF. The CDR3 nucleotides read TGTGCCAGCAGCTCCCGAAGCACGGCAGGGGACCAAGAGACCCAGTACTTC. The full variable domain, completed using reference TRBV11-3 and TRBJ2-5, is EAGVVQSPRYKIIEKKQPVAFWCNPISGHNTLYWYLQNLGQGPELLIRYENEEAVDDSQLPKDRFSAERLKGVDSTLKIQPAELGDSAVYLCASSSRSTAGDQETQYFGPGTRLLVL.

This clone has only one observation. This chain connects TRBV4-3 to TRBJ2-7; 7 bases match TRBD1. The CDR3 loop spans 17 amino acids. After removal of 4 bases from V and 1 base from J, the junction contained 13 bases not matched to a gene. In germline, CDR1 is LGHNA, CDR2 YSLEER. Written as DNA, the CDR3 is TGCGCCAGCAGCCGTAACCCCCCAGGGGGTCTTTCCTACGAGCAGTACTTC. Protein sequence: CASSRNPPGGLSYEQYF.

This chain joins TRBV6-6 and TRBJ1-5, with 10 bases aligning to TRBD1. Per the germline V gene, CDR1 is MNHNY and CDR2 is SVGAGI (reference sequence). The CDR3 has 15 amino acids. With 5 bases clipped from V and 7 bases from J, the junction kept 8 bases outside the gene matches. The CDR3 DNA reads TGTGCCAGCAGTCAAGGGACAGGGGCTAAACAGCCCCAGCATTTT. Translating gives CASSQGTGAKQPQHF.

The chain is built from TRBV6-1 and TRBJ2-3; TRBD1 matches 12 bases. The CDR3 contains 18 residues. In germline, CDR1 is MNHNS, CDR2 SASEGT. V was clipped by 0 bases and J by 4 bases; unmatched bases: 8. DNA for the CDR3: TGTGCCAGCAGTGAAGCGGGACAGGGGGCAAGAAGGGCAGATACGCAGTATTTT. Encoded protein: CASSEAGQGARRADTQYF.

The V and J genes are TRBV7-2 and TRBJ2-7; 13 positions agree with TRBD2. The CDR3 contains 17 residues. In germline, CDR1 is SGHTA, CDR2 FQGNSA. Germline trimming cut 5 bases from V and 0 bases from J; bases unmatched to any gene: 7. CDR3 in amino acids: CASSPRTSGGSSYEQYF. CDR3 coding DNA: TGTGCCAGCAGCCCCCGGACTAGCGGGGGTAGCTCCTACGAGCAGTACTTC.

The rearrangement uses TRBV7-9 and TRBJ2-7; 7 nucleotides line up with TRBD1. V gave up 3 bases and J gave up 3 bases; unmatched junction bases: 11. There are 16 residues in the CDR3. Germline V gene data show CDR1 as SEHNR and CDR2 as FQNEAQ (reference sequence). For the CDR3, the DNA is TGTGCCAGCAGCTTTTGGGGTTCGGGGACAGTCTACGAGCAGTACTTC. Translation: CASSFWGSGTVYEQYF.

In DNA, the CDR3 is TGTGCCAGTAGATCGCAGGAAATTTCCAATAATTCACCCCTCCACTTT. Protein: CASRSQEISNNSPLHF. J is TRBJ1-6 and V is TRBV19; D is undetermined. The V and J ends lost 6 bases and 5 bases respectively, with 17 bases between them. The CDR3 spans 16 residues. Germline CDR1 and CDR2: LNHDA and SQIVND (reference sequence).

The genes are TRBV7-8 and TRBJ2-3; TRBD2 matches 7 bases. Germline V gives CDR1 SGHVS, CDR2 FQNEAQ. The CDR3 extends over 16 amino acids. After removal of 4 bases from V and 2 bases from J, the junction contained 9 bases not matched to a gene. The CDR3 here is CASSSGLVLPTDTQYF. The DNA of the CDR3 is TGTGCCAGCAGCTCAGGACTAGTTTTACCCACAGATACGCAGTATTTT.

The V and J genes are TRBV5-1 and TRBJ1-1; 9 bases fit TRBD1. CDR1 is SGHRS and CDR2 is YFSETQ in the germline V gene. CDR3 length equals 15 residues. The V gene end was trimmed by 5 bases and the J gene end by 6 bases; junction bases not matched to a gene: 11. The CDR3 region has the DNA TGCGCCAGCAGACTACTCCCGGGACAGGGATCTGAAGCTTTCTTT. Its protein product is CASRLLPGQGSEAFF.

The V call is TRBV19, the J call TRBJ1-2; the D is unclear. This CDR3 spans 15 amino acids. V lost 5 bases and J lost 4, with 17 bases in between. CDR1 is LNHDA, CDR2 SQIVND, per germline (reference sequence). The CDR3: CASSDMYRMGYGYTF. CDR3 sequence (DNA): TGTGCCAGTAGTGACATGTACCGAATGGGCTATGGCTACACCTTC. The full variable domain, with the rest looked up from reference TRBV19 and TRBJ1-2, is DGGITQSPKYLFRKEGQNVTLSCEQNLNHDAMYWYRQDPGQGLRLIYYSQIVNDFQKGDIAEGYSVSREKKESFPLTVTSAQKNPTAFYLCASSDMYRMGYGYTFGSGTRLTVV.

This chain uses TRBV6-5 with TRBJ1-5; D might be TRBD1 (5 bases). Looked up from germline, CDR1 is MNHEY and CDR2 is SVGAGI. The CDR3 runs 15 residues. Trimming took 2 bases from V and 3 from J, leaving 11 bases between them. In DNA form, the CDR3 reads TGTGCCAGCAGTTACAATACAGGCCCCAATCAGCCCCAGCATTTT. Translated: CASSYNTGPNQPQHF.

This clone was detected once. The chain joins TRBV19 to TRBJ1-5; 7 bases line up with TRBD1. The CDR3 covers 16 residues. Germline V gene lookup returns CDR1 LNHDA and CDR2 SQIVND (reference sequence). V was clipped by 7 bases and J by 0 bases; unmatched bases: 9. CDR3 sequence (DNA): TGTGCCAGTAACCCAGGGGGGCCGTATAGCAATCAGCCCCAGCATTTT. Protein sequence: CASNPGGPYSNQPQHF.

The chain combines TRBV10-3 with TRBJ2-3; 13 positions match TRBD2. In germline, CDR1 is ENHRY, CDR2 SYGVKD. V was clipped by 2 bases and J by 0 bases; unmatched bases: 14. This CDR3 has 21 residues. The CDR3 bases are TGTGCCATCAGTGAGACTGGACTAGCGGGGGCCAATGTTCGTAGCACAGATACGCAGTATTTT. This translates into CAISETGLAGANVRSTDTQYF.